A selection of T cell receptor beta chains follows, all from one sample in a study of OX40 agonist ivuxolimab in advanced cancers. Profiling relied on immunoSEQ multiplex PCR, and the TCRdb table lists in-frame clones only, not all of them. The table includes roughly 20,000 clones, 60% to 85% detected once. Sequencing was performed on CD4+ or CD8+ T cells sorted from blood, taken in a trial of the OX40 agonist ivuxolimab. The receptors were gathered from an adult with an advanced solid tumor such as melanoma, head and neck, liver or kidney cancer. Each CDR3 is given with its conserved first and last residue. A D gene is named only where the DNA matches it firmly. Some rows mark clone size as missing; the rest say once, few, many or name a class of expanded clone.

j_gene	v_gene	d_gene	abundance	CDR3aa	CDR3nt
TRBJ2-4	TRBV5-6	TRBD1	once	CASTGTVAKNIQYF	TGTGCCAGCACCGGGACAGTCGCCAAAAACATTCAGTACTTC
TRBJ2-3	TRBV7-9	.	.	CASSMTPGDTQYF	TGTGCCAGCAGCATGACCCCGGGAGATACGCAGTATTTT
TRBJ2-6	TRBV11-2	TRBD2	.	CASSLEGRWREASGANVLTF	TGTGCCAGCAGCTTAGAGGGGCGCTGGCGGGAGGCCTCTGGGGCCAACGTCCTGACTTTC
TRBJ2-2	TRBV5-1	.	.	CASSGLRTGELFF	TGCGCCAGCAGCGGCCTACGGACCGGGGAGCTGTTTTTT
TRBJ1-5	TRBV10-3	.	.	CAISESRETTQPQHF	TGTGCCATCAGTGAGTCGAGGGAAACGACTCAGCCCCAGCATTTT
TRBJ2-5	TRBV7-9	TRBD1	.	CASSPGTGDGGGLETQYF	TGTGCCAGCAGTCCCGGGACAGGGGACGGCGGGGGGTTAGAGACCCAGTACTTC
TRBJ2-3	TRBV10-3	TRBD2	.	CAISGGLAGSTDTQYF	TGTGCCATCAGTGGAGGACTAGCGGGGAGCACAGATACGCAGTATTTT
TRBJ1-6	TRBV19	.	.	CASSIGTDDTNSPLHF	TGTGCCAGTAGTATTGGAACGGACGATACTAATTCACCCCTCCACTTT
TRBJ1-6	TRBV9	.	.	CASSVKGVGSPLHF	TGTGCCAGCAGCGTAAAAGGGGTTGGTTCACCCCTCCACTTT
TRBJ1-6	TRBV28	.	.	CASSSLAAGDNSPLHF	TGTGCCAGCAGTTCCCTAGCGGCGGGGGATAATTCACCCCTCCACTTT
TRBJ1-5	TRBV19	.	.	CATTHGVTQPQHF	TGTGCCACCACCCACGGGGTCACTCAGCCCCAGCATTTT
TRBJ2-2	TRBV7-6	.	.	CASTPRGGNTGELFF	TGTGCCAGCACCCCGAGGGGAGGTAACACCGGGGAGCTGTTTTTT
TRBJ2-3	TRBV9	TRBD2	once	CASSGHQTSGVADTQYF	TGTGCCAGCAGCGGACACCAGACTAGCGGGGTAGCAGATACGCAGTATTTT
TRBJ1-5	TRBV7-2	.	once	CASSLESSRRDSNQPQHF	TGTGCCAGCAGCTTAGAGTCATCCAGGAGGGATAGCAATCAGCCCCAGCATTTT
TRBJ1-1	TRBV7-2	.	.	CASSLAGTTTEAFF	TGTGCCAGCAGCTTAGCCGGCACCACCACTGAAGCTTTCTTT
TRBJ2-7	TRBV4-3	TRBD1	.	CASSQWTGPSYEQYF	TGCGCCAGCAGCCAATGGACAGGACCCTCCTACGAGCAGTACTTC
TRBJ1-2	TRBV6-5	.	.	CASSEGGDNYGYTF	TGTGCCAGCAGTGAAGGTGGGGATAACTATGGCTACACCTTC
TRBJ2-7	TRBV19	.	.	CASSIQGSAGEQYF	TGTGCCAGTAGTATTCAGGGATCGGCGGGCGAGCAGTACTTC
TRBJ1-4	TRBV4-1	.	few	CASSLRTATNEKLFF	TGCGCCAGCAGTCTTAGGACGGCAACTAATGAAAAACTGTTTTTT
TRBJ2-3	TRBV7-3	.	once	CASSSIADTQYF	TGTGCCAGCAGCTCTATAGCAGATACGCAGTATTTT
TRBJ1-6	TRBV11-2	.	few	CASSRKGNNSPLHF	TGTGCCAGCAGCAGGAAGGGTAATAATTCACCCCTCCACTTT
TRBJ2-1	TRBV18	.	.	CASSPRGDEQFF	TGTGCCAGCTCACCGCGAGGGGATGAGCAGTTCTTC
TRBJ2-1	TRBV9	TRBD1	.	CASSLRQGDYNEQFF	TGTGCCAGCAGCTTAAGACAGGGAGATTACAATGAGCAGTTCTTC
TRBJ2-2	TRBV7-9	TRBD2	.	CASSLLIAGVPGELFF	TGTGCCAGCAGCTTATTAATAGCGGGAGTCCCCGGGGAGCTGTTTTTT
TRBJ2-7	TRBV4-2	.	once	CASSQQWGGWELADYEQYF	TGTGCCAGCAGCCAACAATGGGGCGGTTGGGAACTTGCTGATTACGAGCAGTACTTC
TRBJ2-6	TRBV5-1	TRBD1	.	CASSAPRQGPNVLTF	TGCGCCAGCAGCGCTCCACGACAGGGACCCAACGTCCTGACTTTC
TRBJ2-7	TRBV7-9	.	.	CASSHPDRTPYEQYF	TGTGCCAGCAGCCACCCTGACAGGACTCCCTACGAGCAGTACTTC
TRBJ1-4	TRBV28	TRBD1	.	CATYAGGKSEKLFF	TGTGCCACCTACGCAGGGGGGAAGAGTGAAAAACTGTTTTTT
TRBJ2-1	TRBV6-4	TRBD2	.	CASSDSGLAGVDEQFF	TGTGCCAGCAGTGACTCGGGACTAGCGGGAGTCGATGAGCAGTTCTTC
TRBJ2-2	TRBV4-1	.	once	CASSQVNGGSGELFF	TGCGCCAGCAGCCAAGTTAACGGAGGGTCCGGGGAGCTGTTTTTT